Listed below are T cell receptor beta chains from one sample, sequenced in a study of tumor-infiltrating lymphocytes in primary liver carcinoma. In TCRdb, the multiplex PCR reads were re-called with MiXCR into one record per CDR3 protein. The sample yields fewer than 350,000 distinct CDR3 sequences, around three fifths seen once. The sequenced sample was peripheral blood. These receptors all stem from a man aged 40-50 years with primary liver carcinoma and hepatitis B virus infection. CDR3s leave out the opening cysteine and the closing phenylalanine or tryptophan. Rows may omit the clone size; those that give it use once, few, many or a size class.

>TRBJ1-1|TRBV10-3|once
AIRRRDETEAF
>TRBJ2-3|TRBV7-9|few
ASSLHSDTQY
>TRBJ1-1|TRBV20-1|NA
SAVLPQNTEAF
>TRBJ2-7|TRBV29-1|many
SVHGTSGESYEQY
>TRBJ2-5|TRBV5-1|NA
ASMGETSLETQY
>TRBJ2-4|TRBV11-2|NA
ASSYPLSGGRAKNNQY
>TRBJ1-1|TRBV5-6|few
ASCPRVRATEAF
>TRBJ2-7|TRBV7-9|NA
ASSQAGGQGLTYEEY
>TRBJ2-2|TRBV10-3|NA
AISESKGEQF
>TRBJ2-7|TRBV6-5|NA
ASSPPGRSVQY